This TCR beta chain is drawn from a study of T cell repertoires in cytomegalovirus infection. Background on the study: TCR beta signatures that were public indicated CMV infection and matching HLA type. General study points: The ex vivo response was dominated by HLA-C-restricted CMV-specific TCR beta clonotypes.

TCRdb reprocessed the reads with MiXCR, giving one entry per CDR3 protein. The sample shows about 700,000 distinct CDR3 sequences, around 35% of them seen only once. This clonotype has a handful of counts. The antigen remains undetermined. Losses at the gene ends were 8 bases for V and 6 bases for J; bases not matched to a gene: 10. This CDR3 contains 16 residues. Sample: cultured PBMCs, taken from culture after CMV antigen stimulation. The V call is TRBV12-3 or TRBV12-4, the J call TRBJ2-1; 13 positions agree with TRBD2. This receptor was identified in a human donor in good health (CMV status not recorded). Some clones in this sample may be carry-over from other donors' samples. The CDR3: CASGWTSGRISNEQFF. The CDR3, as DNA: TGTGCCAGCGGGTGGACTAGCGGGAGAATAAGCAATGAGCAGTTCTTC.